These 27 T cell receptor beta chains were all obtained from the same sample, sequenced in a study of OX40 agonist ivuxolimab in advanced cancers. Repertoires were generated with immunoSEQ multiplex PCR, while TCRdb's copy carries only in-frame clones and drops some. This sample yields tens of thousands of clones, of which 81% are seen a single time; approximately 5.8% belongs to the top ten. Source: CD4+ or CD8+ T cells sorted from blood, taken in a trial of the OX40 agonist ivuxolimab. These receptors all stem from an adult with an advanced solid tumor such as melanoma, head and neck, liver or kidney cancer.

V and J are TRBV6-5 and TRBJ2-7; TRBD2 is a possible D gene (7 bases). CDR3 length: 13 residues. Germline assignment: CDR1 MNHEY and CDR2 SVGAGI. The germline V and J ends were trimmed by 6 bases and 5 bases, with 14 bases remaining between them. CDR3 nucleotide sequence: TGTGCCAGCAGCCTCGGGGGGCCGGACGAGCAGTACTTC. It yields the protein CASSLGGPDEQYF.

The chain recombines TRBV19 with TRBJ2-5; no firm D call. The V gene's germline CDR1 is LNHDA and CDR2 SQIVND (reference sequence). Trimming shortened V by 1 base and J by 0 bases, and 9 bases separated the two germline ends. This CDR3 spans 15 amino acids. DNA for the CDR3: TGTGCCAGTAGTATAGGTGGAACAGACCAAGAGACCCAGTACTTC. Its protein product is CASSIGGTDQETQYF. The full variable domain, completed using reference TRBV19 and TRBJ2-5, is DGGITQSPKYLFRKEGQNVTLSCEQNLNHDAMYWYRQDPGQGLRLIYYSQIVNDFQKGDIAEGYSVSREKKESFPLTVTSAQKNPTAFYLCASSIGGTDQETQYFGPGTRLLVL.

This clone was seen only a few times. CDR3 loop: CASSQGARNYGYTF. The CDR3 region has the DNA TGTGCCAGCAGCCAGGGGGCCAGAAACTATGGCTACACCTTC. The V and J genes are TRBV7-9 and TRBJ1-2; TRBD1 agrees at 8 bases. V lost 5 bases, J lost 2 bases, and 4 bases stayed unmatched. Germline V gene sequence: CDR1 SEHNR, CDR2 FQNEAQ (reference sequence). The CDR3 consists of 14 residues.

The chain employs TRBV29-1 and TRBJ2-7, with a tentative D call TRBD2 (5 bases). CDR1 SQVTM and CDR2 ANQGSEA come from the germline V gene. The CDR3 runs 13 residues. V was clipped by 2 bases and J by 6 bases, with 14 bases between them. CDR3: CSVESQEDGEQYV. The CDR3 DNA follows: TGCAGCGTTGAAAGCCAGGAGGACGGCGAGCAGTACGTC.

The CDR3 protein is CASSLWTEEETQYF. CDR3 in DNA: TGTGCCAGCAGCCTATGGACAGAAGAAGAGACCCAGTACTTC. The gene calls are TRBV14 and TRBJ2-5; a possible D gene is TRBD1 (6 bases). CDR3 length: 14 amino acids. The germline V gene has CDR1 SGHDN and CDR2 FVKESK. The germline V and J ends were trimmed by 4 bases and 3 bases, with 12 bases remaining between them.

This rearrangement joins TRBV2 to TRBJ2-5; TRBD1 matches at 8 bases. The J call may be incorrect, as the DNA end agrees better with TRBJ2-7. CDR1 is SNHLY, CDR2 FYNNEI, per germline. This CDR3 spans 15 amino acids. As DNA, the CDR3 is TGTGCCAGCAGTGAATGGGCAGGGGGCGGCTACGAGCAGTACTTC. This translates into CASSEWAGGGYEQYF.

The chain carries TRBV19 and TRBJ2-1; 7 bases line up with TRBD1. The CDR3 extends over 14 amino acids. Germline V gives CDR1 LNHDA, CDR2 SQIVND (reference sequence). The V gene end was trimmed by 3 bases and the J gene end by 4 bases; junction bases not matched to a gene: 3. CDR3 protein: CASSIRGQYNEQFF. The CDR3 nucleotides read TGTGCCAGTAGTATTAGGGGACAGTACAATGAGCAGTTCTTC.

The V and J genes are TRBV21-1 and TRBJ1-5. TRBV21-1 is assigned pseudogene status. The CDR3 consists of 17 residues. Written as DNA, the CDR3 is TGTGCCAGCAGCAAAGAGAATCCCCTGGTCCCCAATCAGCCCCAGCATTTT. Translating gives CASSKENPLVPNQPQHF.

V is TRBV7-9 and J is TRBJ2-3; D gene uncertain. Germline CDR1 SEHNR, CDR2 FQNEAQ (reference sequence). Between the trimmed V and J ends, which lost 3 bases and 3 bases, there was a span of 7 bases. The CDR3 is made up of 13 amino acids. CDR3 in DNA: TGTGCCAGCAGCTTCAGCTCTACAGATACGCAGTATTTT. Protein product: CASSFSSTDTQYF. Combining the CDR3 with reference TRBV7-9 and TRBJ2-3 gives the whole variable domain DTGVSQNPRHKITKRGQNVTFRCDPISEHNRLYWYRQTLGQGPEFLTYFQNEAQLEKSRLLSDRFSAERPKGSFSTLEIQRTEQGDSAMYLCASSFSSTDTQYFGPGTRLTVL.

The chain carries TRBV11-1 and TRBJ1-1; a possible D gene is TRBD1 (6 bases). Per the germline V gene, CDR1 is SGHAT and CDR2 is FQDESV (reference sequence). V shed 5 bases and J shed 5 bases, with 15 bases lying between them. CDR3 length: 14 amino acids. The CDR3 loop reads CASSPNGGATEAFF. The CDR3 DNA reads TGTGCCAGCAGCCCCAATGGGGGGGCGACTGAAGCTTTCTTT.

The DNA of the CDR3 is TGTGCCAGCAGATATTCCGTCTATGGCTACACCTTC. Its protein product is CASRYSVYGYTF. The chain carries TRBV6-5 and TRBJ1-2; D is unresolved. This CDR3 comprises 12 residues. The germline CDR1 and CDR2 sequences are MNHEY and SVGAGI. Trimming shortened V by 6 bases and J by 4 bases, and 9 bases separated the two germline ends.

V usage is TRBV7-9 and J usage is TRBJ2-2; D gene unclear. Trimming removed 3 bases from V and 6 bases from J, with 14 bases in between. This CDR3 is built from 15 residues. CDR1 is SEHNR and CDR2 is FQNEAQ in the germline V gene (reference sequence). CDR3 sequence (DNA): TGTGCCAGCAGCTTTGAAAGGGTGTGGGCCGGGGAGCTGTTTTTT. Amino acid sequence: CASSFERVWAGELFF.

This chain connects TRBV7-8 to TRBJ2-1, with a weak D call TRBD2 (6 bases). The CDR3 runs 19 residues. V gave up 0 bases and J gave up 1 base, with 19 bases separating them. Looked up from germline, CDR1 is SGHVS and CDR2 is FQNEAQ. The CDR3 here is CASSLAVDGGELSYNEQFF. The CDR3 DNA sequence: TGTGCCAGCAGCTTAGCTGTTGATGGAGGGGAATTATCCTACAATGAGCAGTTCTTC.

There are a few counts of this clone. V gene TRBV2 combines with J gene TRBJ1-5, with TRBD1 identical over 9 bases. This CDR3 is 15 amino acids long. CDR1 SNHLY and CDR2 FYNNEI come from the germline V gene. The V and J ends lost 1 base and 4 bases, in that order; junction bases with no gene match: 2. CDR3 in amino acids: CASSEGTGANQPQHF. For the CDR3, the DNA is TGTGCCAGCAGTGAAGGGACAGGGGCAAATCAGCCCCAGCATTTT.

Turning to this clone: Different DNA sequences within this sample yield the same CDR3. The V gene is TRBV19, the J gene TRBJ1-2; 9 bases match TRBD1. Germline CDR1 is LNHDA and CDR2 is SQIVND (reference sequence). CDR3 length: 13 residues. With V trimmed by 6 bases and J by 4 bases, 3 bases remained unmatched. The DNA for the CDR3 is TGTGCCAGTAGCCCGGGACAGGGCTATGGCTACACCTTC. It yields the protein CASSPGQGYGYTF.

This rearrangement joins TRBV5-1 to TRBJ2-2, with no clear D. Germline lookup yields CDR1 SGHRS and CDR2 YFSETQ. The CDR3 covers 13 residues. Deletions cut 4 bases from V and 7 bases from J, with 11 bases between. The CDR3 bases are TGCGCCAGCAGCCCAATCAGTCACGGGGAGCTGTTTTTT. This sequence encodes CASSPISHGELFF.

The gene calls are TRBV5-4 and TRBJ2-5; D uncertain. Germline V gives CDR1 SGHNT, CDR2 YYREEE (reference sequence). V was trimmed by 4 bases and J by 2 bases, leaving 9 bases between them. The CDR3 loop spans 13 amino acids. This chain's CDR3 is CASSPERQETQYF. Here the CDR3 DNA reads TGTGCCAGCAGCCCCGAGAGGCAAGAGACCCAGTACTTC.

This clone was observed once. The chain employs TRBV13 and TRBJ1-6, with 9 nucleotides matching TRBD1. CDR1 PRHDT and CDR2 FYEKMQ come from the germline V gene (reference sequence). CDR3 length: 17 residues. The J segment lost 1 base and the V segment lost 5 bases, leaving 6 bases of the junction unmatched. As DNA, the CDR3 is TGTGCCAGCAGCGCTAACAGGGGGCAGTCCTATAATTCACCCCTCCACTTT. Protein product: CASSANRGQSYNSPLHF.

The rearrangement uses TRBV5-1 and TRBJ2-2, with D tentatively TRBD1 (6 bases). CDR3 size: 14 residues. With 5 bases removed from V and 0 bases from J, the gap between germline ends came to 8 bases. Germline V gene lookup returns CDR1 SGHRS and CDR2 YFSETQ. CDR3 region: CASRWTANTGELFF. The CDR3 region has the DNA TGCGCCAGCAGATGGACAGCGAACACCGGGGAGCTGTTTTTT.

This clone has just one count. The chain joins TRBV28 to TRBJ2-7; D not resolved. This CDR3 is built from 14 residues. V was trimmed by 5 bases and J by 3 bases, leaving 14 bases between them. Germline CDR1 MDHEN, CDR2 SYDVKM. CDR3: CASSSGLSFYEQYV. CDR3 sequence (DNA): TGTGCCAGCAGTAGTGGGCTCTCTTTCTACGAGCAGTACGTC.

The J gene is TRBJ1-2, the V gene TRBV29-1; 8 bases line up with TRBD1. The ends lost 1 base at V and 8 bases at J; junction bases unmatched: 9. Germline-derived CDR1 and CDR2 are SQVTM and ANQGSEA. This CDR3 is built from 14 residues. The CDR3 coding sequence is TGCAGCGTTGAAGTCTCGGGGACAGGAGGGGGCTACACCTTC. The encoded protein is CSVEVSGTGGGYTF.

V and J are TRBV11-2 and TRBJ2-1; D remains ambiguous. CDR1 and CDR2 (germline): SGHAT, FQNNGV. This CDR3 is 16 amino acids long. Between the trimmed V and J ends, which lost 5 bases and 2 bases, there was a span of 16 bases. The DNA of the CDR3 is TGTGCCAGCAGCCCCCAGGACGGATTGACCTACAATGAGCAGTTCTTC. This codes for CASSPQDGLTYNEQFF.

This clone came up a few times. The V and J genes are TRBV7-9 and TRBJ2-7; 8 nucleotides align to TRBD1. The J segment lost 7 bases and the V segment lost 1 base, leaving 6 bases of the junction unmatched. CDR3 length: 14 residues. The germline gives CDR1 SEHNR, CDR2 FQNEAQ (reference sequence). CDR3 sequence reads: CASSLVSTGGEQYF. CDR3 DNA: TGTGCCAGCAGCTTAGTGTCCACAGGGGGTGAGCAGTACTTC.

This clone appeared a few times. The chain links TRBV5-6 to TRBJ2-7; 9 bases are a match to TRBD2. In germline, CDR1 is SGHDT, CDR2 YYEEEE. This CDR3 spans 16 amino acids. The J segment lost 5 bases and the V segment lost 3 bases, leaving 12 bases of the junction unmatched. The CDR3 DNA is TGTGCCAGCAGCTCCCTGAGGCGGACTAGCGTCAACGAGCAGTACGTC. Translation gives CASSSLRRTSVNEQYV.

The chain combines TRBV4-2 with TRBJ2-7; D not certain. CDR3 length equals 13 residues. The germline CDR1 and CDR2 sequences are LGHNA and YNFKEQ. Between the trimmed V and J ends, which lost 0 bases and 0 bases, there was a span of 3 bases. This CDR3 reads CASSQDVSYEQYV. CDR3 in DNA: TGTGCCAGCAGCCAAGACGTCTCCTACGAGCAGTACGTC.

V is TRBV18 and J is TRBJ2-1, with D uncertain. The V end was cut by 5 bases, the J end by 5 bases, with 25 bases between. The CDR3 extends over 18 amino acids. Germline V CDR1 and CDR2: KGHSH, LQKENI. The CDR3 loop is CASSALSTAAKPHNEQFF. The CDR3 DNA reads as TGTGCCAGCTCAGCCCTTAGCACAGCCGCAAAACCCCACAATGAGCAGTTCTTC.

V gene TRBV28 combines with J gene TRBJ1-4; D is ambiguous. The CDR3 totals 13 residues. The V end lost 5 bases, the J end lost 7 bases, and 11 bases lay between the germline ends. Per the germline V gene, CDR1 is MDHEN and CDR2 is SYDVKM. CDR3: CASSLDMGEKLFF. The CDR3 DNA follows: TGTGCCAGCAGTCTAGACATGGGTGAAAAACTGTTTTTT.